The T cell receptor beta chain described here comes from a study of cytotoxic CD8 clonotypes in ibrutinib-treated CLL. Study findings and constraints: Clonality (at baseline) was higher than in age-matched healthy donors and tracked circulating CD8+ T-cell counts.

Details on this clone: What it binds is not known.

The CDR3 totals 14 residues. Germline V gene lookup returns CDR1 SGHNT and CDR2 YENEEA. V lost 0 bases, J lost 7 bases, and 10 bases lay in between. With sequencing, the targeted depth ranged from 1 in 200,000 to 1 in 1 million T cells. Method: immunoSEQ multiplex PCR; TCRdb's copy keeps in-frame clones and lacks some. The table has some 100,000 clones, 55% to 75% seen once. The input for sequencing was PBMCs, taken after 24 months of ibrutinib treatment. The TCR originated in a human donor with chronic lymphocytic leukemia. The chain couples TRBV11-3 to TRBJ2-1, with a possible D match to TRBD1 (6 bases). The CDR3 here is CASSLEGHRNEQFF. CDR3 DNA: TGTGCCAGCAGCTTAGAGGGACACCGTAATGAGCAGTTCTTC.